Below, 16 T cell receptor beta chains from the same sample are listed, as sequenced in a study of naive and memory T cell subsets. Two oligonucleotides, mixed equimolar, formed the beta constant-region primer covering TRBC1 and TRBC2. TCRdb ran MiXCR on the UMI-ligation and nested PCR reads and lists one entry per CDR3 protein. The data contain about 21,000 distinct CDR3 sequences, approximately 11% of them singletons. Sequenced: central memory CD8+ T cells from blood. The receptor source for this set is a human donor in good health.

A few counts support this clonotype. The V gene is TRBV7-3, the J gene TRBJ2-3, with a possible D match to TRBD2 (6 bases). Trimming took off 1 base at V and 8 bases at J, with 22 bases between the two ends. The CDR3 covers 17 residues. CDR1 is SGHTA, CDR2 FQGTGA, per germline. DNA of the CDR3: TGTGCCAGCAGCTTAATTTCTTCGGCTAGCGAGATGGTTACGCAGTATTTT. Its protein product is CASSLISSASEMVTQYF.

This clonotype was counted ten times or more. CDR3 loop: CASSEKLTGGTYEQYF. CDR3 sequence (DNA): TGTGCCAGCAGTGAAAAGTTGACAGGGGGGACCTACGAGCAGTACTTC. The chain carries TRBV2 and TRBJ2-7, with 9 positions matching TRBD1. The germline V gene encodes CDR1 SNHLY and CDR2 FYNNEI. V was clipped by 2 bases and J by 2 bases; unmatched bases: 7. The CDR3 is made up of 16 amino acids.

The CDR3 loop is CASSFPRTRLTTNYGYTF. Written as DNA, the CDR3 is TGTGCCAGCAGTTTTCCAAGAACCAGACTCACCACTAACTATGGCTACACCTTC. The chain has TRBV28 and TRBJ1-2, with D hard to call. Trimming cost V 3 bases and J 0 bases, with 20 bases left between them. This CDR3 has 18 amino acids. Germline lookup yields CDR1 MDHEN and CDR2 SYDVKM.

This chain uses TRBV6-1 with TRBJ2-1; 12 bases align to TRBD2. Germline-derived CDR1 and CDR2 are MNHNS and SASEGT. This CDR3 spans 17 amino acids. V gave up 4 bases and J gave up 6 bases; unmatched junction bases: 10. CDR3 region: CASSARLAGVRPNEQFF. For the CDR3, the DNA is TGTGCCAGCAGTGCGCGACTAGCGGGAGTCCGACCCAATGAGCAGTTCTTC.

The genes are TRBV7-9 and TRBJ2-5, with 9 positions matching TRBD1. J lost 1 base, V lost 3 bases, and 3 bases had no gene match. The CDR3 is made up of 15 amino acids. In germline, CDR1 is SEHNR, CDR2 FQNEAQ (reference sequence). CDR3 nucleotide sequence: TGTGCCAGCAGCTTCCGGACAGGGGTCCAAGAGACCCAGTACTTC. This sequence encodes CASSFRTGVQETQYF.

The chain has TRBV4-3 and TRBJ1-2; D gene uncertain. V was cut by 0 bases and J by 6 bases, with 8 bases left in between. The CDR3 runs 13 residues. The V gene's germline CDR1 is LGHNA and CDR2 YSLEER. CDR3 amino acids: CASSQDGTDGYTF. CDR3 DNA: TGCGCCAGCAGCCAAGATGGCACTGATGGCTACACCTTC.

V is TRBV7-9 and J is TRBJ2-7, with D possibly being TRBD2 (5 bases). Trimming took 4 bases from V and 2 from J, leaving 18 bases between them. This CDR3 region has 16 residues. The germline V gene has CDR1 SEHNR and CDR2 FQNEAQ (reference sequence). CDR3 coding DNA: TGTGCCAGCAGCTCCACCAAGGCGGGCAAGCCCTACGAGCAGTACTTC. Its protein product is CASSSTKAGKPYEQYF.

This clonotype was seen ten or more times. This chain links TRBV7-2 with TRBJ2-1, with a weak D call TRBD1 (5 bases). The CDR3 is 9 amino acids. Deletions cut 7 bases from V and 10 bases from J, with 5 bases between. Germline lookup yields CDR1 SGHTA and CDR2 FQGNSA. Here the CDR3 DNA reads TGTGCCAGCAAGGGGGAGCAGTTCTTC. Protein sequence: CASKGEQFF. Using reference TRBV7-2 and TRBJ2-1 for the parts outside the CDR3, the full variable domain is GAGVSQSPSNKVTEKGKDVELRCDPISGHTALYWYRQSLGQGLEFLIYFQGNSAPDKSGLPSDRFSAERTGGSVSTLTIQRTQQEDSAVYLCASKGEQFFGPGTRLTVL.

The rearrangement joins TRBV15 to TRBJ2-7, with TRBD2 matching 10 bases. Germline V gives CDR1 LNHNV, CDR2 YYDKDF (reference sequence). V lost 5 bases to trimming and J lost 4 bases; unmatched junction nucleotides: 8. There are 15 residues in the CDR3. CDR3 sequence: CATSVQAGGYYEQYF. The CDR3 DNA reads TGTGCCACCAGCGTACAAGCGGGAGGGTATTACGAGCAGTACTTC.

The genes are TRBV7-9 and TRBJ1-2, with a possible D match to TRBD1 (6 bases). V gave up 2 bases and J gave up 5 bases, with 15 bases separating them. The CDR3 consists of 15 residues. CDR1 SEHNR and CDR2 FQNEAQ come from the germline V gene (reference sequence). Written as DNA, the CDR3 is TGTGCCAGCAGCTTATCAGGTCGGACAGCTTATGGCTACACCTTC. Amino acids: CASSLSGRTAYGYTF.

In its sample, this clonotype ranks as medium-sized. The chain uses TRBV7-9 and TRBJ1-1; weak D call: TRBD1 (5 bases). CDR1 and CDR2 (germline): SEHNR, FQNEAQ (reference sequence). CDR3 size: 14 residues. V was cut by 5 bases and J by 0 bases, with 10 bases left in between. CDR3 region: CASSTTELNTEAFF. DNA of the CDR3: TGTGCCAGCAGCACGACAGAGCTGAACACTGAAGCTTTCTTT.

This clonotype was seen repeatedly, ten times or more. The V call is TRBV27, the J call TRBJ1-5; no clear D. The V and J ends lost 4 bases and 4 bases respectively, with 11 bases between them. This CDR3 is built from 14 residues. The germline gives CDR1 MNHEY, CDR2 SMNVEV (reference sequence). The CDR3 region is CASSSSVRNQPQHF. Here the CDR3 DNA reads TGTGCCAGCAGTTCGTCGGTCCGGAATCAGCCCCAGCATTTT.

This clonotype was recorded many times. The CDR3 here is CSTRWGTEAFF. CDR3 coding DNA: TGCAGCACGAGGTGGGGGACTGAAGCTTTCTTT. The chain couples TRBV29-1 to TRBJ1-1, with D tentatively TRBD1 (5 bases). The V and J ends lost 8 bases and 5 bases respectively, with 12 bases between them. Germline assignment: CDR1 SQVTM and CDR2 ANQGSEA. CDR3 length equals 11 residues.

This clonotype was recorded a few times. The chain combines TRBV9 with TRBJ2-7; D is undetermined. The CDR3 covers 12 residues. Deletions cut 0 bases from V and 5 bases from J, with 6 bases between. The V gene's germline CDR1 is SGDLS and CDR2 YYNGEE. The DNA of the CDR3 is TGTGCCAGCAGCGTAGCCGAGAACGAGCAGTACTTC. It encodes CASSVAENEQYF.

This clonotype was seen many times. The rearrangement uses TRBV28 and TRBJ2-1; TRBD2 agrees at 13 bases. The V segment lost 3 bases and the J segment 3 bases; nucleotides outside the gene matches: 11. The CDR3 spans 19 residues. In germline, CDR1 is MDHEN, CDR2 SYDVKM. The CDR3 is CASSFPTSGRASNYNEQFF. In nucleotides, the CDR3 is TGTGCCAGCAGTTTCCCCACTAGCGGGAGGGCTAGTAACTACAATGAGCAGTTCTTC.

This clonotype has more than one count but fewer than ten. The rearrangement links TRBV24-1 to TRBJ1-1; D not resolved. The CDR3 is 9 amino acids. The V end was cut by 7 bases, the J end by 6 bases, with 2 bases between. Per the germline V gene, CDR1 is KGHDR and CDR2 is SFDVKD. CDR3 bases: TGTGCCACCAGAGCTGAAGCTTTCTTT. Amino acids: CATRAEAFF.